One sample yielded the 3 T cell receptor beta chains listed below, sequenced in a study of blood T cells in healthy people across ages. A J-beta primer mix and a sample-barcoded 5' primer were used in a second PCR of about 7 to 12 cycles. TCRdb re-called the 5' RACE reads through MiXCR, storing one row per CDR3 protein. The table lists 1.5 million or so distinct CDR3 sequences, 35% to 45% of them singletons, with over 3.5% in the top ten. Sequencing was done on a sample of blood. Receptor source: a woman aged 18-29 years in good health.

CDR3 nucleotide sequence: TGCAGTGCTACCGGACGCGATGAGCAGTTCTTC. Translating gives CSATGRDEQFF. V and J are TRBV20-1 and TRBJ2-1; D remains ambiguous. Germline V gene data show CDR1 as DFQATT and CDR2 as SNEGSKA (reference sequence). Trimming left V 4 bases short and J 8 bases short, with 9 bases between. The CDR3 runs 11 residues.

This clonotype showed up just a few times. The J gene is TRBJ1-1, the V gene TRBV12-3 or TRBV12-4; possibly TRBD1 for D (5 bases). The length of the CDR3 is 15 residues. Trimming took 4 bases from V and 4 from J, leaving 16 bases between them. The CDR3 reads CASSWDGWVATEAFF. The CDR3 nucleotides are TGTGCCAGCAGTTGGGACGGTTGGGTGGCCACTGAAGCTTTCTTT.

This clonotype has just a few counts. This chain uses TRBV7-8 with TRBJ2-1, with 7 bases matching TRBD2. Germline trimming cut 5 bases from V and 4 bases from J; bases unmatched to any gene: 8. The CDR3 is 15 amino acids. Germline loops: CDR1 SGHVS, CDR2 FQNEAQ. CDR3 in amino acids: CASSRASGLYNEQFF. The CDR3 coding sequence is TGTGCCAGCAGCAGAGCTAGCGGACTGTACAATGAGCAGTTCTTC.